This T cell receptor beta chain was identified during a study of vaccination and CD4 T cells after COVID-19 (dated 2022 in TCRdb). With regard to the full study: Every convalescent patient had a positive nasal swab PCR test for SARS-CoV-2, with mild disease in nine or ten patients and severe disease in one. The convalescent cohort included six males and four females, with two Hispanic individuals, seven Caucasians, two Asians and one multiracial person. Each participant got two doses of either the Pfizer-BioNTech BNT162b2 vaccine (n=8) or the Moderna mRNA-1273 vaccine (n=2). Post-COVID blood samples from convalescent patients were collected a median of around 100 days after diagnosis, with a range of about 30 to 170 days. Post-vaccine blood samples were obtained a median of approximately 70 days after the second vaccine dose, with a range of roughly 13 to 250 days. Overlapping spike peptide pools from SARS-CoV-2 and from the common cold coronaviruses HCoV-NL63, HCoV-OC43 and HCoV-229E were used as culture stimuli. Control cultures received a CEFX viral epitope pool as the positive control, an HIV-1 Nef peptide pool as the negative control, or no peptide. In 10 COVID-19 convalescent patients and a few infection-naive healthy vaccine recipients, researchers compared the spike-specific CD4+ TCR repertoire from before mRNA vaccination with the repertoire from after. Results and caveats for the whole study, not just this receptor: The median number of SARS-CoV-2-reactive clonotypes rose from 20 to 25 after infection to 35 to 45 after vaccination, but the change was not significant. The number of convalescent patients in the study was relatively small, and the study did not examine early timepoints following natural infection. In convalescent patients, nearly all vaccine-specific clones (304 of 307) were found to be mono-reactive for SARS-CoV-2 spike rather than cross-reactive with common cold coronaviruses. Among the post-vaccine SARS-CoV-2-reactive clones in convalescent patients, a median around 90% showed up only after vaccination, which suggests vaccine-specific priming.

Receptor amplification or capture employed PCR. TCR sequencing of DNA from cultured CD4+ T cells used the Oncomine TCR Beta short-read assay at the Johns Hopkins FTIC core. The QIAamp micro DNA kit was used to extract genomic DNA from the cultured CD4+ T cells. The Oncomine TCR Beta libraries from cultured CD4+ T cells were pooled using unique dual indexes and then sequenced on an Illumina iSeq 100. The authors processed their data as follows. Non-productive sequences were filtered out, and CDR3s that did not start with C, did not end with F or W, or were shorter than 7 amino acids were discarded. The MANAFEST web application identified antigen-specific clonotypes by comparing peptide-stimulated wells against reference wells and other culture wells. To be called positive, a clone needed an FDR below 0.05, an odds ratio above 5, and a productive frequency above 0.1% in at least two of three replicate wells. Cross-reactive clonotypes were defined as significantly expanded in both SARS-CoV-2 spike wells and at least one common cold coronavirus spike condition. Using R version 3.6.1, CDR3 homology was evaluated through Levenshtein distances (stringdist) along with unrooted phylogenetic trees (ape). TCRdb reworked the public reads: Q25 trimming with fastp, MiXCR clone assembly, productive beta chains retained. A single entry per CDR3 protein holds the most common genes and DNA from its merged rows. The authors' filters were not applied to this entry. Across this sample there are roughly 16,000 distinct CDR3 sequences, with 50% seen only once. The biggest ten clones account for approximately 12% of the sample.

CDR3 length: 14 amino acids, cysteine to phenylalanine. Only CDR3 DNA is held: 42 bases, read in frame from base 1. V trim: 5 bases; J trim: 7 bases; unmatched bases: 8. Sequences DFQATT (CDR1) and SNEGSKA (CDR2) are obtained from the germline V gene (reference sequence). Taking its sample share into account, this clonotype is large (0.1 to 1%). The antigen it binds to is not known. Base qualities were left out, and no much larger clone turns up one base away. This specimen's treatment or condition label, interpreted: roughly 10-day PBMC culture with coronavirus spike peptide pools or control peptides (ViraFEST assay). The ViraFEST assay was used in the study, in which antigen-specific T cells were expanded with peptide pools and expanded clonotypes were subsequently identified by TCR sequencing. The convalescent patients' positive SARS-CoV-2 PCR tests were from March to December 2020, which was before the Alpha, Beta and Delta variants emerged in the United States. Each well held some 2 million PBMCs cultured with around 9 ug/ml peptide pools in IMDM containing roughly 4.7% human AB serum and roughly 9.3 IU/ml IL-2. On days 3 and 7, half of the culture medium was replaced with fresh IL-2-containing medium. Once the cells had been in culture for approximately 10 days, the EasySep CD4+ T cell isolation kit was used to isolate CD4+ T cells by negative selection. Ficoll-Paque Plus gradient centrifugation was used to isolate PBMCs from whole blood, and the isolated PBMCs were then either used fresh or cryopreserved at -140C. In general, triplicate wells were set up for every culture condition.

Recombination joined TRBV20-1 with TRBJ2-1; TRBD2 agrees with 10 junctional bases. Sequences were obtained from CD4+ T cells from blood, cultured in vitro. The receptor's source is a human donor who had recovered from COVID-19. The base sequence is TGCAGTGCTCTAGCGGGGGAGGGAGGGAATGAGCAGTTCTTC. Translated, it reads CSALAGEGGNEQFF.